These 25 T cell receptor beta chains came from one sample sequenced in a study of blood T cell repertoires in COVID-19. Sequencing was performed with immunoSEQ multiplex PCR; in TCRdb, only in-frame clones are kept and a portion is missing. The sample has about 47,000 clones; over 80% are singletons. The specimen sequenced was peripheral blood. All receptors come from a man in his 60s with active COVID-19.

The chain carries TRBV6-2 or TRBV6-3 and TRBJ2-1, with D unclear. Germline CDR1 reads MNHEY; CDR2 reads SVGEGT. V was shortened by 1 base and J by 7 bases, with 8 bases between the two germline ends. The CDR3 spans 13 residues. CDR3 protein: CASSYWSANEQFF. For the CDR3, the DNA is TGTGCCAGCAGTTACTGGAGCGCTAATGAGCAGTTCTTC.

This clone showed up just a few times. V and J are TRBV6-5 and TRBJ1-5; D ambiguous. The germline V and J ends were trimmed by 4 bases and 5 bases, with 6 bases remaining between them. This CDR3 is built from 12 residues. Germline assignment: CDR1 MNHEY and CDR2 SVGAGI. The CDR3 region has the DNA TGTGCCAGCAGTTCTCCTCATCAGCCCCAGCATTTT. Protein: CASSSPHQPQHF.

The rearrangement joins TRBV27 to TRBJ1-1; D perhaps matches TRBD1 (6 bases). Trimming removed 4 bases at V and 1 base at J, with 13 bases between. Germline V gene sequence: CDR1 MNHEY, CDR2 SMNVEV (reference sequence). The CDR3 has 15 amino acids. CDR3 nucleotides: TGTGCCAGCAGTTCTCGAGGGGGGGGGAACACTGAAGCTTTCTTT. Its protein product is CASSSRGGGNTEAFF.

The chain employs TRBV5-4 and TRBJ2-7; weak D call: TRBD2 (5 bases). CDR1 is SGHNT and CDR2 is YYREEE in the germline V gene (reference sequence). Trimming left V 2 bases short and J 0 bases short, with 12 bases between. The CDR3 is 15 residues long. CDR3 in amino acids: CASSFNAGSSYEQYF. The CDR3 nucleotides read TGTGCCAGCAGCTTCAACGCGGGTAGCTCCTACGAGCAGTACTTC.

The chain couples TRBV2 to TRBJ1-4; TRBD1 aligns across 11 bases. With V trimmed by 1 base and J by 8 bases, 6 bases remained unmatched. The CDR3 length is 16 residues. Germline CDR1 reads SNHLY; CDR2 reads FYNNEI. The CDR3 nucleotides are TGTGCCAGCAGTGAAGATAGATGGGACAGGGGGGAAAAACTGTTTTTT. Translation: CASSEDRWDRGEKLFF.

The chain joins TRBV6-2 or TRBV6-3 to TRBJ1-2; TRBD1 matches at 7 bases. Per the germline V gene, CDR1 is MNHEY and CDR2 is SVGEGT. CDR3 length: 14 residues. The V and J ends lost 6 bases and 4 bases, in that order; junction bases with no gene match: 8. CDR3 protein: CASSRDSTSYGYTF. CDR3 in DNA: TGTGCCAGCAGCCGGGACAGTACTTCCTATGGCTACACCTTC.

This clone is categorized as medium-sized. This rearrangement joins TRBV10-3 to TRBJ1-5; 9 bases agree with TRBD1. The J segment lost 3 bases and the V segment lost 4 bases, leaving 4 bases of the junction unmatched. The V gene's germline CDR1 is ENHRY and CDR2 SYGVKD. CDR3 length: 15 amino acids. The chain's CDR3 is CAISGGTGHNQPQHF. CDR3 bases: TGTGCCATCAGTGGGGGGACAGGGCACAATCAGCCCCAGCATTTT.

The genes are TRBV5-1 and TRBJ2-5; no firm D call. In germline, CDR1 is SGHRS, CDR2 YFSETQ. The CDR3 spans 13 residues. The V end was cut by 4 bases, the J end by 1 base, with 8 bases between. The CDR3 sequence: CASSRGGQETQYF. Here the CDR3 DNA reads TGCGCCAGCAGCCGTGGCGGCCAAGAGACCCAGTACTTC.

This chain joins TRBV19 and TRBJ2-3, with D uncertain. The CDR3 covers 14 residues. V lost 1 base to trimming and J lost 2 bases, with 7 bases between them. Looked up from germline, CDR1 is LNHDA and CDR2 is SQIVND (reference sequence). The CDR3 DNA is TGTGCCAGTAGTATAGGACTCAACACAGATACGCAGTATTTT. The encoded protein is CASSIGLNTDTQYF.

The chain employs TRBV7-3 and TRBJ2-1, with 9 nucleotides matching TRBD2. The V and J ends lost 5 bases and 9 bases, in that order; junction bases with no gene match: 17. Germline CDR1 is SGHTA and CDR2 is FQGTGA. The CDR3 has 17 residues. In DNA form, the CDR3 reads TGTGCCAGCAGCCTCTCCCCCCTAGCGGGGTCGAGGGGTGAGCAGTTCTTC. Encoded protein: CASSLSPLAGSRGEQFF.

V and J are TRBV27 and TRBJ1-6; D might be TRBD1 (6 bases). This CDR3 comprises 14 residues. Looked up from germline, CDR1 is MNHEY and CDR2 is SMNVEV (reference sequence). The V end was cut by 5 bases, the J end by 5 bases, with 10 bases between. The CDR3 here is CASSPRQDNSPLHF. The CDR3 coding sequence is TGTGCCAGCAGTCCGAGACAGGATAATTCACCCCTCCACTTT.

Only a few counts were recorded for this clone. The chain carries TRBV19 and TRBJ1-4, with 10 bases fitting TRBD1. Trimming removed 3 bases from V and 5 bases from J; junction bases left unmatched: 6. Germline V CDR1 and CDR2: LNHDA, SQIVND (reference sequence). This CDR3 is 16 amino acids long. DNA for the CDR3: TGTGCCAGTAGTATTCGGTGGGACAGGGGAAATGAAAAACTGTTTTTT. Translation gives CASSIRWDRGNEKLFF. The whole variable domain, remainder taken from reference TRBV19 and TRBJ1-4, is DGGITQSPKYLFRKEGQNVTLSCEQNLNHDAMYWYRQDPGQGLRLIYYSQIVNDFQKGDIAEGYSVSREKKESFPLTVTSAQKNPTAFYLCASSIRWDRGNEKLFFGSGTQLSVL.

The rearrangement links TRBV19 to TRBJ2-1; 12 bases agree with TRBD2. Germline V gene lookup returns CDR1 LNHDA and CDR2 SQIVND (reference sequence). The CDR3 runs to 17 residues. With V trimmed by 3 bases and J by 0 bases, 3 bases remained unmatched. The CDR3 DNA follows: TGTGCCAGTAGTATCCCGACTAGCGGGAGCTCCTACAATGAGCAGTTCTTC. This codes for CASSIPTSGSSYNEQFF.

This clone appeared a few times. The CDR3 DNA reads TGTGCCAGCTCACCACCGGGGGCGCAGGGGGCAAATGGCTACACCTTC. Its translation: CASSPPGAQGANGYTF. The rearrangement joins TRBV18 to TRBJ1-2; 8 bases line up with TRBD1. This CDR3 is 16 amino acids long. The germline V gene has CDR1 KGHSH and CDR2 LQKENI. The V gene end was trimmed by 0 bases and the J gene end by 6 bases; junction bases not matched to a gene: 9.

The CDR3 region has the DNA TGTGCCAGCACCCCGAGCCCCCGCGGGTACAATGAGCAGTTCTTC. Its translation: CASTPSPRGYNEQFF. This sequence joins TRBV28 and TRBJ2-1, with D possibly matching TRBD2 (5 bases). This CDR3 comprises 15 residues. The germline V gene encodes CDR1 MDHEN and CDR2 SYDVKM. V lost 7 bases and J 4 bases, leaving 17 bases between the germline ends. Filled out from reference TRBV28 and TRBJ2-1, the complete variable domain reads DVKVTQSSRYLVKRTGEKVFLECVQDMDHENMFWYRQDPGLGLRLIYFSYDVKMKEKGDIPEGYSVSREKKERFSLILESASTNQTSMYLCASTPSPRGYNEQFFGPGTRLTVL.

J is TRBJ2-1 and V is TRBV7-3, with 8 bases that match TRBD2. With V trimmed by 4 bases and J by 4 bases, 3 bases remained unmatched. Germline-derived CDR1 and CDR2 are SGHTA and FQGTGA. There are 14 residues in the CDR3. CDR3 nucleotide sequence: TGTGCCAGCAGCTCGGGACTAGGGTACAATGAGCAGTTCTTC. Translated: CASSSGLGYNEQFF.

The rearrangement links TRBV19 to TRBJ2-5; 7 bases fit TRBD1. Losses at the gene ends were 7 bases for V and 4 bases for J; bases not matched to a gene: 12. CDR3 length equals 15 residues. Germline V gene lookup returns CDR1 LNHDA and CDR2 SQIVND (reference sequence). The CDR3 protein is CASTLGATGAETQYF. CDR3 coding DNA: TGTGCCAGTACCCTAGGGGCAACAGGGGCAGAGACCCAGTACTTC.

The genes are TRBV10-3 and TRBJ2-3; D not certain. CDR1 and CDR2 from the germline V gene are ENHRY and SYGVKD. The CDR3 contains 12 residues. V dropped 3 bases and J dropped 6 bases, with 7 bases sitting between them. This CDR3 is CAISDYGDTQYF. The CDR3 nucleotides are TGTGCCATCAGTGATTACGGGGATACGCAGTATTTT.

CDR3 bases: TGTGCCAGCAGCCAAGATAACGCAGGGATTCTTGGCTACACCTTC. Protein sequence: CASSQDNAGILGYTF. The chain is built from TRBV4-2 and TRBJ1-2; D is possibly TRBD1 (5 bases). CDR1 and CDR2 (germline): LGHNA, YNFKEQ. The CDR3 extends over 15 amino acids. V was trimmed by 0 bases and J by 7 bases, leaving 15 bases between them.

The rearrangement joins TRBV7-2 to TRBJ1-5; D is unresolved. V was cut by 3 bases and J by 1 base, with 10 bases left in between. This CDR3 has 15 residues. CDR1 SGHTA and CDR2 FQGNSA come from the germline V gene. As DNA, the CDR3 is TGTGCCAGCAGCTTTAACGGGTTGAGCAATCAGCCCCAGCATTTT. Residues: CASSFNGLSNQPQHF.

CDR3 residues: CASARRSTDTQYF. DNA of the CDR3: TGCGCCAGCGCTAGGCGGAGCACAGATACGCAGTATTTT. The chain is built from TRBV5-1 and TRBJ2-3, with D unresolved. Trimming took 7 bases from V and 0 from J, leaving 9 bases between them. This CDR3 contains 13 residues. Germline values: CDR1 SGHRS, CDR2 YFSETQ. Variable domain in full (rest from reference TRBV5-1 and TRBJ2-3): KAGVTQTPRYLIKTRGQQVTLSCSPISGHRSVSWYQQTPGQGLQFLFEYFSETQRNKGNFPGRFSGRQFSNSRSEMNVSTLELGDSALYLCASARRSTDTQYFGPGTRLTVL.

The V call is TRBV7-9, the J call TRBJ2-2; D gene uncertain. The V and J ends lost 5 bases and 5 bases respectively, with 3 bases between them. The germline gives CDR1 SEHNR, CDR2 FQNEAQ (reference sequence). The CDR3 loop spans 11 amino acids. CDR3 nucleotide sequence: TGTGCCAGCAGCCAAACCGGGGAGCTGTTTTTT. This gives the protein CASSQTGELFF.

This clone has only a few counts. J is TRBJ2-7 and V is TRBV19; D is uncertain. The length of the CDR3 is 13 residues. CDR1 LNHDA and CDR2 SQIVND come from the germline V gene (reference sequence). Trimming removed 5 bases from V and 4 bases from J, with 12 bases in between. CDR3 loop: CASSPKSSYEQYF. In DNA form, the CDR3 reads TGTGCCAGTAGTCCTAAAAGCTCTTACGAGCAGTACTTC.

CDR3 nucleotide sequence: TGTGCCAGCACCCCTCGAGGAGGGAACTCTGGAAACACCATATATTTT. This encodes CASTPRGGNSGNTIYF. This sequence joins TRBV28 and TRBJ1-3; D is undetermined. CDR3 length equals 16 residues. Trimming removed 7 bases at V and 0 bases at J, with 16 bases between. CDR1 and CDR2 from the germline V gene are MDHEN and SYDVKM.

This chain links TRBV7-3 with TRBJ2-1, with TRBD1 as a possible D gene (5 bases). Germline lookup yields CDR1 SGHTA and CDR2 FQGTGA. The CDR3 loop spans 17 amino acids. V lost 6 bases to trimming and J lost 1 base, with 19 bases between them. The CDR3 DNA sequence: TGTGCCAGCAGGGTAAGTCCCCGGGCAGGGTCCTACAATGAGCAGTTCTTC. Translating gives CASRVSPRAGSYNEQFF.